Below, 29 T cell receptor delta chains from the same sample are listed, as sequenced in a study of γδ T cells in repeated Plasmodium falciparum infection (dated by TCRdb to the early 2020s). The method behind the library was multiplex PCR. Sequencing took place on an Illumina MiSeq. Clones were re-identified by TCRdb from the public reads with CATT, and rows with the same DNA were merged. The sample table holds about 93,000 delta-chain clones, of which over 0.75% were seen once. The top ten clonotypes cover roughly 9.9% of the sample. Vgamma9/Vdelta2+ and Vdelta2-negative gammadelta T cell populations were flow-sorted from peripheral blood mononuclear cells for bulk TCR repertoire analysis. Sequenced input: gamma-delta T cells from blood. These receptors originate from a pool of human donors (malaria-infected and uninfected, not separated).

This clone was detected a few times. This DNA's translation and the protein TCRdb lists, from a much larger clone, do not match at residue 13, likely due to a read error; the protein shown is translated from the DNA. The chain couples TRDV1 to TRDJ1; 10 bases are shared with TRDD3. TCRdb offers no J gene call, so here the DNA was matched to germline to obtain one. Looked up from germline, CDR1 is TSWWSYY and CDR2 is QGS. The CDR3 covers 20 residues. The ends lost 1 base at V and 0 bases at J; junction bases unmatched: 14. The CDR3 region has the DNA TGTGCTCTTGGGGAACCAAGGCGCTTTACTGGGGGATCCTACACCGATAAACTCATCTTT. Protein: CALGEPRRFTGGSYTDKLIF.

With respect to this clone: Possible read error: a much larger clone is one base away. Other nucleotide sequences from this sample produce the same CDR3. The rearrangement joins TRDV1 to TRDJ1; tentatively, D is TRDD2 or TRDD3 (5 bases each). Germline V CDR1 and CDR2: TSWWSYY, QGS. The CDR3 has 19 amino acids. CDR3 sequence reads: CALGELSGTTYAFLDKLIF. The CDR3 DNA follows: TGTGCCCTTGGGGAACTCTCCGGGACAACTTACGCATTCCTCGATAAACTCATCTTT.

Ten or more counts support this clone. The protein recorded in TCRdb matches a much larger clone and deviates from this DNA's translation at residue 14, suggesting a read error; the protein here is obtained by translating the DNA. This chain connects TRDV2 to TRDJ1; TRDD3 matches 8 bases. TCRdb carries no J gene annotation; the J gene was assigned here by matching the DNA with germline. The CDR3 has 17 residues. Germline assignment: CDR1 GEAIGNYY and CDR2 EKD. The chain's CDR3 is CACDTVSGIRNTDRLIF. The CDR3 nucleotides are TGTGCCTGTGACACCGTCTCCGGGATACGAAACACCGATAGACTCATCTTT.

A remark on this clone: With only one base between it and a far larger clone, this is likely a read error. Other DNA sequences from this sample encode an identical CDR3 as well. The chain carries TRDV2 and TRDJ1; 10 bases map to TRDD3. The J gene was missing in TCRdb and was found by matching the end of the DNA to germline. Germline V CDR1 and CDR2: GEAIGNYY, EKD. The CDR3 sequence is 19 residues long. With V trimmed by 4 bases and J by 1 base, 17 bases remained unmatched. This chain's CDR3 is CACDPLTNTGGFSTDKLIF. The CDR3 region has the DNA TGTGCCTGTGATCCCCTAACCAATACTGGGGGATTCTCCACCGATAAACTCATCTTT.

This clone was seen at least ten times. It is likely a read error: a sequence one base away is far more abundant. This same CDR3 is encoded by further DNA sequences in the sample. V gene assignment gives TRDV2, but the J gene was left uncalled; the DNA was not used to check the table's D call, TRDD3. Germline CDR1 is GEAIGNYY and CDR2 is EKD. The CDR3 loop spans 19 amino acids. In DNA, the CDR3 is TGTGCCTGTGACCCCCTGGGGGGGGCCCCTTCCGAGGTGGACAGCAAGCTCATCTTT. Its protein product is CACDPLGGAPSEVDSKLIF.

Points on this clone: TCRdb shows a much larger clone's protein in place of this DNA's translation, and the two differ at residue 6, likely through a read error; the protein shown is translated from the DNA. Written as DNA, the CDR3 is TGTGCCTGCCGGACACAGACCGATAAACTCATCTTT. Amino acid sequence: CACRTQTDKLIF. This chain uses TRDV2 with TRDJ1; D not certain. The J gene, not given by TCRdb, was assigned here from a germline match of the nucleotide sequence. Trimming removed 7 bases from V and 2 bases from J, with 10 bases in between. The CDR3 has 12 residues. Germline values: CDR1 GEAIGNYY, CDR2 EKD.

About this clone itself: The protein TCRdb gives is from a much larger clone and does not agree with this DNA's translation at residue 4, likely a read error; the protein shown here comes from the DNA. V is TRDV1 and J is TRDJ1; 7 bases agree with TRDD3. The J gene, not given by TCRdb, was assigned here from a germline match of the nucleotide sequence. Germline trimming cut 8 bases from V and 0 bases from J; bases unmatched to any gene: 18. Germline V CDR1 and CDR2: TSWWSYY, QGS. This CDR3 is 18 amino acids long. CDR3: CALRRSTGLGRHTDKLIF. In DNA form, the CDR3 reads TGTGCTCTTAGGAGATCTACAGGACTGGGGCGTCACACCGATAAACTCATCTTT.

The chain is built from TRDV2 and TRDJ1, with 8 bases identical to TRDD3. TCRdb records no J gene; here it was assigned by comparing the DNA to germline. The CDR3 runs 18 residues. The germline V gene encodes CDR1 GEAIGNYY and CDR2 EKD. With V trimmed by 0 bases and J by 6 bases, 17 bases remained unmatched. CDR3 in amino acids: CACDTLVRGTGGSHKLIF. DNA for the CDR3: TGTGCCTGTGACACCCTGGTGAGGGGTACTGGGGGCTCCCATAAACTCATCTTT.

This clone showed up just a few times. The TCRdb protein, from a much larger clone, departs from this DNA's translation at residue 10, likely by read error; the protein shown derives from the DNA. The rearrangement joins TRDV2 to TRDJ1; a possible D gene is TRDD2 (6 bases). TCRdb does not report a J gene; here it was assigned by matching the DNA to germline references. The germline V gene has CDR1 GEAIGNYY and CDR2 EKD. Trimming removed 2 bases at V and 4 bases at J, with 28 bases between. CDR3 length equals 19 residues. CDR3 DNA sequence: TGTGCCTGTGACAGACTTCCTCGCGGGATGCAGAACGACGACGATAAACTCATCTTT. It codes for CACDRLPRGMQNDDDKLIF.

This clone was observed a few times. The protein held in TCRdb is that of a much larger clone and does not match this DNA's translation at residue 14, likely because of a read error; the protein shown is translated from the DNA. The V and J genes are TRDV1 and TRDJ3, with TRDD3 as a possible D gene (6 bases). Matching the DNA to germline supplied the J gene, which TCRdb does not give. Germline lookup yields CDR1 TSWWSYY and CDR2 QGS. CDR3 length: 20 residues. The CDR3 bases are TGTGCTCTTGGGGAACTAGGTTGCCCCCTCCAAACCTGGGGCACCCGACAGATGTTTTTC. Protein: CALGELGCPLQTWGTRQMFF.

This clone was seen a handful of times. One base separates it from a far larger clone, so it is likely a read error. The identical CDR3 is also encoded by other nucleotide sequences in the sample. The chain is built from TRDV2 and TRDJ1; 9 bases agree with TRDD3. No J gene is reported in TCRdb; it was inferred here by comparing the DNA with germline. CDR3 size: 15 residues. The V gene's germline CDR1 is GEAIGNYY and CDR2 EKD. CDR3 sequence reads: CACEALGEYTDKLIF. The CDR3 DNA is TGCGCCTGTGAGGCACTGGGGGAATACACCGATAAACTCATCTTT.

This clone was observed many times. The chain carries TRDV1 and TRDJ1; possible D gene TRDD3, 6 bases. The germline gives CDR1 TSWWSYY, CDR2 QGS. The CDR3 is made up of 18 amino acids. V was pared by 2 bases and J by 2 bases, with 21 bases between. The CDR3 is CALGEEKGGISRTDKLIF. The CDR3, as DNA: TGTGCTCTTGGGGAAGAGAAAGGCGGGATAAGTAGAACCGATAAACTCATCTTT.

As regards this clone: TCRdb's listed protein matches a much larger clone and diverges from this DNA's translation at residue 5, likely through a read error; the protein shown comes from the DNA. The chain recombines TRDV2 with TRDJ1; 9 nucleotides agree with TRDD3. The CDR3 contains 18 residues. CDR1 and CDR2 from the germline V gene are GEAIGNYY and EKD. Unmatched junction bases numbered 13, after V lost 3 bases and J lost 0 bases. CDR3 region: CACDSLQDWGNNTDKLIF. The CDR3 DNA follows: TGTGCCTGTGACTCCCTACAGGACTGGGGGAACAACACCGATAAACTCATCTTT.

A few counts support this clone. It differs at one base from a far larger clone, so likely a read error. Other nucleotide sequences from this sample produce the same CDR3. The V gene is TRDV2, the J gene TRDJ1; 11 nucleotides match TRDD3. The J gene, absent from TCRdb, was called here by matching the DNA to germline. The ends lost 3 bases at V and 4 bases at J; junction bases unmatched: 6. CDR1 is GEAIGNYY, CDR2 EKD, per germline. The CDR3 sequence is 15 residues long. This chain's CDR3 is CACDQTGGYGDKLIF. CDR3 DNA sequence: TGTGCCTGTGACCAAACTGGGGGATATGGCGATAAACTCATCTTT.

This clone was seen more than once but under ten times. The protein recorded in TCRdb matches a much larger clone and deviates from this DNA's translation at residue 15, suggesting a read error; the protein here is obtained by translating the DNA. This rearrangement joins TRDV2 to TRDJ3; 9 bases agree with TRDD3. TCRdb does not report a J gene; here it was assigned by matching the DNA to germline references. The CDR3 runs 18 residues. Germline values: CDR1 GEAIGNYY, CDR2 EKD. CDR3 in amino acids: CACDKILGDSWDTRRMFF. CDR3 bases: TGTGCCTGTGACAAAATACTGGGGGACTCCTGGGACACCCGACGGATGTTTTTC.

This clone occurred many times. A much larger clone sits a single nucleotide away, making a read error possible. V gene TRDV2 combines with J gene TRDJ1; TRDD3 matches at 7 bases. The J gene, missing from TCRdb, was assigned here through DNA to germline matching. Germline assignment: CDR1 GEAIGNYY and CDR2 EKD. The CDR3 contains 17 residues. The CDR3 here is CACDTLGGPKYTDKLIF. CDR3 DNA sequence: TGCGCCTGTGACACCCTTGGGGGACCAAAGTACACCGATAAACTCATCTTT.

As regards this clone: TCRdb pairs this DNA with a much larger clone's protein that differs at residue 3, likely a read error; the protein shown was translated from the DNA. The chain combines TRDV1 with TRDJ1; TRDD3 is a possible D gene (6 bases). TCRdb offers no J gene call, so here the DNA was matched to germline to obtain one. This CDR3 is 18 amino acids long. CDR1 is TSWWSYY, CDR2 QGS, per germline. The CDR3, as DNA: TGTGCTCCTGGGGAATGGGGATCGGATCCCGTGTACACCGATAAACTCATCTTT. Its translation is CAPGEWGSDPVYTDKLIF.

Comment on this clone: TCRdb pairs this DNA with a much larger clone's protein that differs at residue 11, likely a read error; the protein shown was translated from the DNA. V usage is TRDV2 and J usage is TRDJ1; 10 bases fit TRDD3. The CDR3 contains 16 residues. The germline CDR1 and CDR2 sequences are GEAIGNYY and EKD. V lost 0 bases to trimming and J lost 4 bases; unmatched junction nucleotides: 7. The DNA of the CDR3 is TGTGCCTGTGACACCGTCGTACTGGGGGATGTCGATAAACTCATCTTT. This encodes CACDTVVLGDVDKLIF.

This clone was counted a few times. TCRdb's protein for this DNA is that of a much larger clone and differs from the translation at residue 14, likely a read error; the protein shown is the DNA translation. The V gene was identified as TRDV1, while no J gene was called; the listed D gene, TRDD3, was not tested against the DNA. In germline, CDR1 is TSWWSYY, CDR2 QGS. This CDR3 contains 18 residues. The CDR3 region has the DNA TGTGCTCTTGGGGAACTCAGTAATGCTCCCAGATACTGGGAGGGCCTCATCTTT. Translated, it gives CALGELSNAPRYWEGLIF.

This clone showed up just a few times. This DNA's translation differs at residue 15 from TCRdb's protein, which comes from a much larger clone; a read error is likely, and the protein shown is translated from the DNA. The gene calls are TRDV1 and TRDJ1; the D is unclear. TCRdb does not report a J gene; here it was assigned by matching the DNA to germline references. This CDR3 spans 19 amino acids. The germline CDR1 and CDR2 sequences are TSWWSYY and QGS. In DNA, the CDR3 is TGTGCTCTTGGGGGAAGACTTAAAAAGTCCCTCCGGTACACCTATAAACTCATCTTT. This sequence encodes CALGGRLKKSLRYTYKLIF.

This clone was seen a handful of times. This likely came from a read error, as a far larger clone is one base away. In the same sample, other DNA sequences code for this CDR3. The chain carries TRDV2 and TRDJ1; 10 nucleotides align to TRDD3. Germline CDR1 and CDR2: GEAIGNYY and EKD. With V trimmed by 0 bases and J by 0 bases, 18 bases remained unmatched. The CDR3 is 21 amino acids. The CDR3: CACDTVSPPTVLGDHTDKLIF. The CDR3 DNA reads as TGTGCCTGTGACACCGTCTCCCCTCCGACCGTACTGGGGGATCACACCGATAAACTCATCTTT.

This clone has only a few counts. TCRdb assigns this DNA the protein of a much larger clone, which departs from its translation at residue 9; this likely reflects a read error, and the protein shown comes from translating the DNA. The chain couples TRDV2 to TRDJ1, with 7 bases matching TRDD3. No J segment appears in TCRdb, so it was assigned here by matching the sequence to germline. Germline loops: CDR1 GEAIGNYY, CDR2 EKD. CDR3 length: 19 amino acids. V lost 0 bases to trimming and J lost 2 bases; unmatched junction nucleotides: 17. CDR3 in DNA: TGTGCCTGTGACACCGTTGGGGGACATAGTGTGGGCATAACCGATAAACTCATCTTT. This encodes CACDTVGGHSVGITDKLIF.

Only a few counts were recorded for this clone. A far larger clone is a single base away, which makes a read error likely. The sample carries other DNA sequences with the same CDR3. Here the CDR3 reads CALGELVLRDPRGNDKLIF. The CDR3 DNA is TGTGCTCTTGGGGAACTTGTCCTACGAGACCCACGCGGGAACGATAAACTCATCTTT. The chain couples TRDV1 to TRDJ1; D may be TRDD2 (6 bases). As TCRdb names no J gene, one was assigned here on the basis of a DNA match to germline. The CDR3 loop spans 19 amino acids. Germline lookup yields CDR1 TSWWSYY and CDR2 QGS. V lost 0 bases and J lost 4, with 24 bases in between.

This clone was counted only a few times. A far bigger clonotype differs at one base, so this is likely a read error. The same CDR3 also results from other DNA sequences found in this sample. This chain connects TRDV1 to TRDJ1; 10 positions match TRDD3. The CDR3 is made up of 21 amino acids. Germline CDR1 reads TSWWSYY; CDR2 reads QGS. V shed 3 bases, J shed 0 bases, and the junction held 19 bases outside the gene matches. The CDR3 sequence is CALGEPGLGRLGDLYTDKLIF. CDR3 bases: TGTGCTCTTGGGGAGCCCGGCCTAGGTAGACTGGGGGATCTGTACACCGATAAACTCATCTTT.

For this clone: A far larger clone is just one base off, so this is likely a read error. Within the sample, other DNA sequences also encode this same CDR3. The V and J genes are TRDV1 and TRDJ1; 8 bases line up with TRDD3. TCRdb carries no J gene annotation; the J gene was assigned here by matching the DNA with germline. CDR1 TSWWSYY and CDR2 QGS come from the germline V gene. The CDR3 runs to 18 residues. The trim removed 0 bases at V and 0 bases at J, leaving 9 bases unmatched. The CDR3, as DNA: TGTGCTCTTGGGGAACTCCTACTGGGGGTCAGGTACACCGATAAACTCATCTTT. This encodes CALGELLLGVRYTDKLIF.

Points on this clone: The protein given by TCRdb reflects a much larger clone and differs at residue 14 from this DNA's translation, likely from a read error; the protein shown is the DNA's translation. This sequence joins TRDV2 and TRDJ1; 10 bases line up with TRDD3. Per the germline V gene, CDR1 is GEAIGNYY and CDR2 is EKD. The CDR3 extends over 16 amino acids. CDR3 coding DNA: TGTGCCTGTGACCCACTGGGGGATTTGGACACCGATAAACACATCTTT. Its protein is CACDPLGDLDTDKHIF.

This clone was seen more than once but under ten times. TCRdb shows a much larger clone's protein in place of this DNA's translation, and the two differ at residue 12, likely through a read error; the protein shown is translated from the DNA. J gene calling gave no result, while the V gene is TRDV1. This CDR3 contains 13 residues. CDR1 and CDR2 (germline): TSWWSYY, QGS. CDR3 DNA sequence: TGTGCTCTTGGGGAATTTCGCAGCGATAAACTCACCTTT. Its translation: CALGEFRSDKLTF.

This clone was observed many times. A far larger clone is a single base away, which makes a read error likely. The V and J genes are TRAV38-2/DV8 and TRDJ1; no firm D call. V lost 4 bases, J lost 3 bases, and 19 bases lay in between. There are 16 residues in the CDR3. From germline, CDR1 is TSESDYY and CDR2 QEAYKQQN. CDR3 DNA: TGTGCTTATAGGGGGTTCCCTCGAACCGGGGCCGATAAACTCATCTTT. Its translation: CAYRGFPRTGADKLIF.

This clone showed up just a few times. A read error likely explains why the TCRdb protein, taken from a much larger clone, differs from this DNA's translation at residue 5; the protein shown is translated from the DNA. This rearrangement joins TRDV1 to TRDJ1, with D possibly matching TRDD2 (5 bases). Germline matching of the DNA provided the J gene here, since TCRdb leaves it blank. The CDR3 covers 20 residues. V lost 7 bases and J lost 0, with 30 bases in between. Per the germline V gene, CDR1 is TSWWSYY and CDR2 is QGS. The CDR3 protein is CALVSPDLVGVPLYTDKLIF. CDR3 in DNA: TGTGCTCTTGTGTCTCCTGATTTAGTGGGTGTTCCTCTATACACCGATAAACTCATCTTT.